The clone carrying this T cell receptor beta chain was recorded at least ten times. Antigen unknown. This sample was taken from a study of T cells in Graves' hyperthyroidism and ophthalmopathy. Overall study context: Pretreatment peripheral blood was obtained at initial diagnosis.

Graves' hyperthyroidism without ophthalmopathy progression within 18 months was termed stable. Disease duration under 2 months; hyperthyroidism patients were aged 18 to 65. Amplification of TCR beta CDR3 regions used RNA as the template. Using the HTBI primer set, a first-round RT-PCR was run on the TCR CDR3. MiXCR, run by TCRdb on the multiplex PCR reads, gives a single entry per CDR3 protein. The sample consists of a few hundred thousand distinct CDR3 sequences, less than 20% of them appearing once. The V gene's germline CDR1 is SGHTA and CDR2 FQGNSA. Losses at the gene ends were 5 bases for V and 4 bases for J; bases not matched to a gene: 10. The CDR3 covers 17 residues. General study findings and limits: Expanded thyroid clonotypes (above 0.001) were mostly also found in blood.

The clonotype was recovered from a young woman with Graves' hyperthyroidism. The genes are TRBV7-2 and TRBJ2-1, with 11 bases fitting TRBD2. The specimen sequenced was blood. The DNA for the CDR3 is TGTGCCAGCAGCCTATATAGCGGGAGGGGTTTTTACAATGAGCAGTTCTTC. It specifies CASSLYSGRGFYNEQFF.